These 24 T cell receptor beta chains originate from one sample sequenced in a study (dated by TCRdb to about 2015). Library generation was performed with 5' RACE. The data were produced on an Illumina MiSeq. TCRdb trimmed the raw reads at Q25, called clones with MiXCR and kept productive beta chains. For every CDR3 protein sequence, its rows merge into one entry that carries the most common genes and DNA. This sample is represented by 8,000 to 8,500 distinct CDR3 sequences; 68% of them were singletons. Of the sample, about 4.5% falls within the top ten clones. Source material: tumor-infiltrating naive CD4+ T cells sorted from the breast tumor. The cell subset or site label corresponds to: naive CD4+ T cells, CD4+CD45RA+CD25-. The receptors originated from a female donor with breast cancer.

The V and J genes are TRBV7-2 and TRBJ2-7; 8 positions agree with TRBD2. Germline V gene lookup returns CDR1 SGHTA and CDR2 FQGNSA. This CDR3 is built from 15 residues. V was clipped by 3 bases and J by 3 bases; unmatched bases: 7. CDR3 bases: TGTGCCAGCAGCTTGGGTTGGAGCGGGAGCTACGAGCAGTACTTC. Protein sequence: CASSLGWSGSYEQYF.

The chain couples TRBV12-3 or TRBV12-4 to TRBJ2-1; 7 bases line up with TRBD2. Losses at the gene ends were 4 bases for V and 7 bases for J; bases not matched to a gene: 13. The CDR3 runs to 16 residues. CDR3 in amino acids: CASSSLGGGRVNEQFF. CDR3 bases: TGTGCCAGCAGTTCCCTAGGTGGCGGGAGAGTAAATGAGCAGTTCTTC.

The CDR3 coding sequence is TGCAGTGCTAGAGATCCGGACGGCCAGGATGGCTACACCTTC. It specifies CSARDPDGQDGYTF. The chain recombines TRBV20-1 with TRBJ1-2; D is undetermined. Deletions cut 0 bases from V and 6 bases from J, with 14 bases between. This CDR3 has 14 residues. Germline V CDR1 and CDR2: DFQATT, SNEGSKA (reference sequence).

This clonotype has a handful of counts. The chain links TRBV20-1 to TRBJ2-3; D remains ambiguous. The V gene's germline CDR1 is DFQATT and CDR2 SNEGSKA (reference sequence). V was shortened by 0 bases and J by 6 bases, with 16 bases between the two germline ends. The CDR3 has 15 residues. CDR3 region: CSARDSASISDTQYF. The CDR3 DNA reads TGCAGTGCTAGAGATTCGGCTAGTATATCTGATACGCAGTATTTT.

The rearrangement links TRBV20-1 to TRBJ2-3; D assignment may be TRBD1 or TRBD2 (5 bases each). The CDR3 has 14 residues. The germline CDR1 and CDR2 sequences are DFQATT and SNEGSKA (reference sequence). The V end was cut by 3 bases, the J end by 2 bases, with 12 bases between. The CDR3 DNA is TGCAGTGCTAGGGACGGGGACGCCACAGATACGCAGTATTTT. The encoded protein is CSARDGDATDTQYF.

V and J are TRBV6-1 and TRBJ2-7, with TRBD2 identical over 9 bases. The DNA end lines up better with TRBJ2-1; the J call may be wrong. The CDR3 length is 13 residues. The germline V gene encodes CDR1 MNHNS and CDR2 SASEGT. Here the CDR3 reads CASTASGALEQFF. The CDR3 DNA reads TGTGCCAGCACGGCTAGCGGGGCACTTGAGCAGTTCTTC.

The DNA of the CDR3 is TGTGCCAGCAGTGAAGCGCTTGGGTCAGGGCAACGTCAGCCCCAGCATTTT. It is translated as CASSEALGSGQRQPQHF. V and J are TRBV6-1 and TRBJ1-5, with D possibly being TRBD1 (5 bases). V lost 0 bases and J 6 bases, leaving 18 bases between the germline ends. This CDR3 is 17 amino acids long. Germline V gene sequence: CDR1 MNHNS, CDR2 SASEGT.

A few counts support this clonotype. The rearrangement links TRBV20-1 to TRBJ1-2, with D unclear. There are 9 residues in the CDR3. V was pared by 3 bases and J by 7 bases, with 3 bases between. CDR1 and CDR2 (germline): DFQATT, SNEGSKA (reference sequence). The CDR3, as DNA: TGCAGTGCTAGTGTTGGCTACACCTTC. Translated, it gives CSASVGYTF.

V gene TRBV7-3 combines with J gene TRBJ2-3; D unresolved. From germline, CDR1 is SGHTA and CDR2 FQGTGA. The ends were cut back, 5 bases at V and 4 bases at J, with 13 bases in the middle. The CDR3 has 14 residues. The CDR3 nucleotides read TGTGCCAGCAGCGCTAAGGCCTGGGCAGATACGCAGTATTTT. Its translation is CASSAKAWADTQYF.

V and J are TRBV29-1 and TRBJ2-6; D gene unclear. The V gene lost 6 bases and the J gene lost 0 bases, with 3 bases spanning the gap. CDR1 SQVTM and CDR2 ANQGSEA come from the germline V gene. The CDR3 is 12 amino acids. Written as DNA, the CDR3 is TGCAGCGTAGACTCTGGGGCCAACGTCCTGACTTTC. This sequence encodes CSVDSGANVLTF.

The CDR3 DNA follows: TGTGCCAGCAGTCCAGGGGACTACGAGCAGTACTTC. It codes for CASSPGDYEQYF. The rearrangement uses TRBV2 and TRBJ2-7, with D possibly being TRBD1 (6 bases). Germline V gives CDR1 SNHLY, CDR2 FYNNEI. Trimming cost V 5 bases and J 3 bases, with 8 bases left between them. The CDR3 extends over 12 amino acids.

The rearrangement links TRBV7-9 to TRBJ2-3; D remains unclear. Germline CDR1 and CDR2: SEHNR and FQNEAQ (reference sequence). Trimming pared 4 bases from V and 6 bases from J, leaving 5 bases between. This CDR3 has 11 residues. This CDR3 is CASSSADTQYF. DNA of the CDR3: TGTGCCAGCAGCTCGGCCGATACGCAGTATTTT.

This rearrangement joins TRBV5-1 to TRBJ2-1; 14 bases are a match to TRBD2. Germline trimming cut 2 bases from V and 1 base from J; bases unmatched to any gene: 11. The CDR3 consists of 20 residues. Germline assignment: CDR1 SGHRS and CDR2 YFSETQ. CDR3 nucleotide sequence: TGCGCCAGCAGCTTTCCGGGACTAGCGGGAGAAGGGGTTTCCTACAATGAGCAGTTCTTC. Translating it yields CASSFPGLAGEGVSYNEQFF. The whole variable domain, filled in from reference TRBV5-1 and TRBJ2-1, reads KAGVTQTPRYLIKTRGQQVTLSCSPISGHRSVSWYQQTPGQGLQFLFEYFSETQRNKGNFPGRFSGRQFSNSRSEMNVSTLELGDSALYLCASSFPGLAGEGVSYNEQFFGPGTRLTVL.

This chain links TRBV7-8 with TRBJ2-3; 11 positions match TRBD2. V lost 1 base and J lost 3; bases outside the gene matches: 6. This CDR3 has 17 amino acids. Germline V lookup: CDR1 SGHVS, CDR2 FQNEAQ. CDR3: CASSLGTSGSLTDTQYF. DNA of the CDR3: TGTGCCAGCAGCTTAGGCACTAGCGGGAGTTTAACAGATACGCAGTATTTT.

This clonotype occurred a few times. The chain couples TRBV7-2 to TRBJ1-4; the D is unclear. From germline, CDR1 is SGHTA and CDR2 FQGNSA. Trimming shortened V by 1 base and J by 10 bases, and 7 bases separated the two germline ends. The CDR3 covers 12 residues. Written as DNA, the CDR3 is TGTGCCAGCAGCTTAGTTTTCGGAAAACTGTTTTTT. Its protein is CASSLVFGKLFF.

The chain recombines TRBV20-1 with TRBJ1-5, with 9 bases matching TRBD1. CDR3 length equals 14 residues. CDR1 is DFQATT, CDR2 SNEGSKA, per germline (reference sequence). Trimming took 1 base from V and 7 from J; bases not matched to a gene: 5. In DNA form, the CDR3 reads TGCAGTGCTAGAGGGGGACAGGGCTGGCAGCCCCAGCATTTT. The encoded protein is CSARGGQGWQPQHF.

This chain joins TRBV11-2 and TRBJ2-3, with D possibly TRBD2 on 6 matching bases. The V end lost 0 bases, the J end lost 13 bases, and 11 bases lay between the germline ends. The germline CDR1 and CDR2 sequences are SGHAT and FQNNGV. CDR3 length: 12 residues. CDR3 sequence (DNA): TGTGCCAGCAGCTTAGAGGTTGGGGAGGAGTATTTT. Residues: CASSLEVGEEYF.

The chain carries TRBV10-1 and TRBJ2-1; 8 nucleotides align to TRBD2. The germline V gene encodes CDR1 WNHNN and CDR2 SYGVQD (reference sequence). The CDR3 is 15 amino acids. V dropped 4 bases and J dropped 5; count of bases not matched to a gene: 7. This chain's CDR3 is CASSGTGTRNNEQFF. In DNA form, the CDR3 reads TGCGCCAGCAGTGGAACCGGGACTAGAAACAATGAGCAGTTCTTC.

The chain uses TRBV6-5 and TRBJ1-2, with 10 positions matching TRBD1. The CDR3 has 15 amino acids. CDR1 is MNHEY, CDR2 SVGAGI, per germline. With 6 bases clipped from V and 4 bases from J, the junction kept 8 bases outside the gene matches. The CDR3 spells CASSQTGGAPYGYTF. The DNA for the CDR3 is TGTGCCAGCAGCCAGACAGGGGGCGCCCCCTATGGCTACACCTTC.

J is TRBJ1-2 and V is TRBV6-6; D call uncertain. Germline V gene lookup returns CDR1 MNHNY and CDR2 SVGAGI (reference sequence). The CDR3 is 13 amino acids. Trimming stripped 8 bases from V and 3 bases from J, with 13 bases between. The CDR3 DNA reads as TGTGCCAGCTCAATAGGGAGCGACTATGGCTACACCTTC. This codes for CASSIGSDYGYTF.

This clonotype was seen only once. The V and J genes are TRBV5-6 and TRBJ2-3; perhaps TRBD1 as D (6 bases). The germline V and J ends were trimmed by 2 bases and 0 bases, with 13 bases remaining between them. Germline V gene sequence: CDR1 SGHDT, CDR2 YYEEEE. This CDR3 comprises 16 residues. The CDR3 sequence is CASSLFNRDSTDTQYF. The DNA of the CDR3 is TGTGCCAGCAGCTTATTTAACAGGGATAGCACAGATACGCAGTATTTT. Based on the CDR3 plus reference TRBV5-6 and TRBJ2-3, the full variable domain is DAGVTQSPTHLIKTRGQQVTLRCSPKSGHDTVSWYQQALGQGPQFIFQYYEEEERQRGNFPDRFSGHQFPNYSSELNVNALLLGDSALYLCASSLFNRDSTDTQYFGPGTRLTVL.

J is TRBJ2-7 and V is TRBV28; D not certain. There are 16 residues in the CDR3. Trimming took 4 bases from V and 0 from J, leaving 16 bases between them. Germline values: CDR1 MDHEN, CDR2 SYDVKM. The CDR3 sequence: CASSSNPPRSSYEQYF. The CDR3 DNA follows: TGTGCCAGCAGTTCTAACCCACCACGAAGCTCCTACGAGCAGTACTTC.

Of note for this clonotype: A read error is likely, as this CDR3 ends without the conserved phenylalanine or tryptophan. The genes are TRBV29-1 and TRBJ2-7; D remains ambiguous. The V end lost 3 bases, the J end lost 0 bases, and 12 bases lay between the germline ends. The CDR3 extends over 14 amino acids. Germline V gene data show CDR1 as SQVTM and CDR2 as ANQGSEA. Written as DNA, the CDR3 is TGCAGCGTTGATTCGGCAGAGAGCTCCTACGAGCAGTACCTC. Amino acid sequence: CSVDSAESSYEQYL.

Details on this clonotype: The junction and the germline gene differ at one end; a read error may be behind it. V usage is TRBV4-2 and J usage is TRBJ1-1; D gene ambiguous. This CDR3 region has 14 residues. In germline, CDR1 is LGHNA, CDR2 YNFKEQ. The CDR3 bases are TGCGCCAGCAGCCAAGATCGGGCTCGTACTGAAGCTTTCTTT. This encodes CASSQDRARTEAFF.